A selection of T cell receptor beta chains follows, all from one sample in a study of neurological immune-mediated disorders. Using its own MiXCR run on the 5' RACE reads, TCRdb lists one record per CDR3 protein. The table includes 20,000 or so distinct CDR3 sequences, 2.6% detected once. The sample comprised PBMCs. All receptors come from a woman aged 18-30 years with multiple sclerosis. Both conserved end residues are part of each CDR3. Each record gives: CDR3 protein, CDR3 DNA, V gene, clone size, D gene, J gene. A D gene is named only where the DNA matches it firmly. The listing skips clone size in some rows; elsewhere it reads once, few, many or a size class.

CASSLDREKQPQHF	TGTGCCAGCAGTCTGGACAGGGAGAAGCAGCCCCAGCATTTT	TRBV12-3/TRBV12-4	few	TRBD1	TRBJ1-5
CASSPGDRYNEQFF	TGTGCCAGCAGCCCCGGAGACAGGTACAATGAGCAGTTCTTC	TRBV7-6	.	.	TRBJ2-1
CASTHTSGARKDTQYF	TGTGCCAGCACGCATACTAGCGGTGCTCGAAAAGATACGCAGTATTTT	TRBV6-5	medium-sized	TRBD2	TRBJ2-3
CASSSGTRLGNTIYF	TGTGCCAGCAGCTCCGGGACGCGACTTGGAAACACCATATATTTT	TRBV6-5	many	.	TRBJ1-3
CASTGQGAVTEAFF	TGCGCCAGCACTGGACAGGGGGCGGTCACTGAAGCTTTCTTT	TRBV5-1	many	TRBD1	TRBJ1-1
CASSGETGSNEKLFF	TGTGCCAGCAGCGGGGAGACAGGGTCTAATGAAAAACTGTTTTTT	TRBV9	many	TRBD1	TRBJ1-4
CAISGGGEQPQHF	TGTGCCATCAGTGGAGGGGGGGAGCAGCCCCAGCATTTT	TRBV10-3	many	.	TRBJ1-5
CANLRTDTQYF	TGTGCCAACCTCCGCACAGATACGCAGTATTTT	TRBV10-3	many	.	TRBJ2-3
CASSPGQGGRNEQYF	TGTGCCAGCAGCCCGGGACAGGGCGGACGAAACGAGCAGTACTTC	TRBV7-8	few	TRBD1	TRBJ2-7
CASSLDRARF	TGTGCCAGCAGTTTGGACAGAGCTAGGTTT	TRBV12-3/TRBV12-4	few	.	TRBJ1-1
CASSGWVLLHF	TGTGCCAGCAGTGGGTGGGTCCTACTTCACTTC	TRBV28	many	.	TRBJ1-2
CASSPRGNGETQYF	TGTGCTAGCAGCCCCCGGGGTAACGGAGAGACCCAGTACTTC	TRBV7-7	many	.	TRBJ2-5
CASSLGSSGTQYF	TGTGCCAGCAGTTTAGGATCGTCGGGGACCCAGTACTTC	TRBV12-3/TRBV12-4	many	.	TRBJ2-5
CASREFSGYNEQFF	TGCGCCAGCAGGGAGTTCTCAGGGTACAATGAGCAGTTCTTC	TRBV5-1	many	.	TRBJ2-1
CASTRVVGVQRGNEQFF	TGTGCCAGCACCCGTGTTGTGGGAGTTCAAAGGGGCAATGAGCAGTTCTTC	TRBV7-8	many	.	TRBJ2-1
CASSPGLVNQFF	TGTGCCAGCAGCCCCGGACTAGTGAATCAGTTCTTC	TRBV7-9	many	TRBD2	TRBJ2-1
CASGTSGGLGDTGELFF	TGCGCCAGCGGAACTAGCGGGGGGCTTGGAGACACCGGGGAGCTGTTTTTT	TRBV5-1	few	TRBD2	TRBJ2-2
CSARDRPGNEQFF	TGCAGTGCTAGAGATCGCCCCGGGAATGAGCAGTTCTTC	TRBV20-1	many	.	TRBJ2-1
CASSAIRKNQPQNF	TGTGCCAGCAGTGCCATCCGAAAAAATCAGCCCCAGAATTTT	TRBV2	many	.	TRBJ1-5
CASSLAYTTGELFF	TGTGCCAGCAGCTTAGCCTACACCACCGGGGAGCTGTTTTTT	TRBV11-2	.	.	TRBJ2-2
CASSPSATEGYTF	TGTGCCAGCTCACCCTCCGCTACCGAGGGCTACACCTTC	TRBV18	many	.	TRBJ1-2
CSVEDRISTDTQYF	TGCAGCGTTGAGGACAGGATTAGCACAGATACGCAGTATTTT	TRBV29-1	many	TRBD1	TRBJ2-3
CASSLAGAYNEQFF	TGTGCCAGCAGCCTAGCGGGAGCCTACAATGAGCAGTTCTTC	TRBV11-3	many	TRBD2	TRBJ2-1
CARRGRGRISFF	TGTGCCAGGAGAGGCAGGGGGCGAATTTCGTTCTTC	TRBV21-1	many	.	TRBJ2-1
CSGGQGGTDTQYF	TGCAGCGGTGGACAGGGCGGCACAGATACGCAGTATTTT	TRBV29-1	many	TRBD1	TRBJ2-3
CASSLVAGPPNTEAFF	TGCGCCAGCAGCTTGGTGGCAGGGCCCCCGAACACTGAAGCTTTCTTT	TRBV5-1	many	.	TRBJ1-1